The source of this T cell receptor beta chain is a study of shared clonotypes between healthy human individuals (TCRdb year 2020). Broadly, across the study: The cohort comprised two women and three men aged 18 to 49 years. For each donor, CD4 naive and CD4 memory were each run on three plates, CD8 naive on two plates, and CD8 memory on one plate. Blood TCR repertoires of roughly five healthy adults were deeply sequenced to estimate repertoire size and the extent of clonotype sharing between individuals. To increase sequencing depth and limit assay-specific biases, TCR repertoire library preparation and sequencing were carried out by different laboratories using diverse techniques. Between about 0.8 and 8.9 billion PBMCs per donor were obtained by leukapheresis. The research as a whole found: Sampling was restricted to blood, and TCR repertoires in tissue are likely to differ from TCR repertoires in blood. The genetic and exposure-history diversity represented was limited by the small number of donors. Larger estimated clonotype richness was generally found for naive subsets than for memory subsets. Even with the large sequencing depth, rarefaction of the sorted-subset datasets indicated that sequencing was incomplete. Compared with non-shared clonotypes, the clonotypes found in all four sorted-subset donors had higher generation probabilities. About 5% of naive CD4, around 3.6% of naive CD8, roughly 2.5% of memory CD4, and about 0.4% of memory CD8 clonotypes were shared across a handful of donors. Based on pairwise subsampling, the degree of clonotype sharing among donors was expected to be affected by sequencing depth.

The donors were healthy, HIV-negative adults who had no recently reported acute infections or vaccinations. Only Caucasian adults living in Nashville, Tennessee, USA were represented among the donors. CD4+ T cells were enriched through magnetic negative selection, after which naive cells were positively selected on CD45RA and the remaining negative fraction served as the memory subset. Blood was collected by leukapheresis, and PBMCs were isolated by Ficoll-Histopaque density gradient centrifugation and then cryopreserved in liquid nitrogen vapor phase. Analytical flow cytometry was used to check the purity and quantity of every magnetically sorted T cell population. Each sorted fraction had its genomic DNA isolated and then quantified by UV absorbance on a Nanodrop 2000c. TCR CDR3 regions were amplified from genomic DNA by multiplex PCR using the deep immunoSEQ assay. Extracted genomic DNA from each cell subset was spread evenly across all wells of several immunoSEQ 96-well plates, with each plate serving as a replicate. For sorted subsets, about 200 ng genomic DNA, equal to tens of thousands of T cell genomes, was loaded into each replicate PCR. The purified libraries were quantified using a Qubit 3.0 fluorometer, sized with a Bioanalyzer 2100, and then quantified again using the KAPA Library Quantification kit. A separate single-read 150-cycle Illumina NextSeq 550 flow cell was used to sequence each immunoSEQ 96-well plate. On the study's bioinformatics: Because the immunoSEQ output included only junctional sequences and no quality scores, the filtering could not be the same as the filtering used for full-length reads. Sequences were annotated with PyIR, a Python wrapper for IgBLAST v1.9, using IMGT germline references to assign V/J genes and CDR3. Reads were removed for weak V/J assignments (E-value above 1e-6), missing CDR3, stop codons, out-of-frame junctions, or ambiguous translated residues. V3J clonotypes were defined by identical inferred V gene, J gene, and CDR3 amino acid sequence. Percentage overlap between repertoires was calculated by dividing the number of shared unique clonotypes by the size of the smaller repertoire. Richness of each repertoire was evaluated using RTK rarefaction, the Chao1 estimator, and Recon v2.1 estimates of unobserved clonotypes. For all TCRbeta clonotypes obtained by the gDNA method from a few donors, generation probabilities were computed with OLGA. Imported from immuneACCESS, the table was reduced by TCRdb to in-frame sequences with V and J called. These copies leave out some clones; in studies compared against another copy, an unresolved V gene accounts for under half, and the cause of the remainder is not known. V, J and clone size are taken as reported in that table, and D and trimming were inferred from the DNA itself. Within this sample are about 1 million clones, with about 75% of them counted one time only. Approximately 1.5% of the sample lies in the top ten.

From the cysteine up to the phenylalanine, the CDR3 has a length of 15 residues. Solely the CDR3 DNA is kept, with 45 bases framed from the first base. Trimming removed 8 bases from V and 0 bases from J; the gene matches leave 9 bases unexplained. From a lookup of the germline V gene, CDR1 and CDR2 are SGHVS and FQNEAQ. In regard to this clone: Its binding antigen is unknown. Nothing much larger sits one base from this clone, and base qualities are not available.

The chain couples TRBV7-8 to TRBJ2-7; 8 middle bases align to TRBD1. The clonotype comes from a man aged 18 to 29 in good health. What was sequenced was memory CD4+ T cells sorted from blood. The cell subset or site label of this sample denotes: CD45RA-negative fraction. The DNA reads as follows: TGTGCCAGCGGCCCCCAGGGGGCCACCTCCTACGAGCAGTACTTC. Its amino acids are CASGPQGATSYEQYF.